Below are 13 T cell receptor beta chains sequenced from a single sample in a study of T-cell reconstitution after alpha-beta-depleted transplantation in children. Preparation of the TCRbeta library involved a method that used unique molecular identifiers. TCRdb used MiXCR to reprocess the PCR reads, holding one entry per CDR3 protein. The sample contains roughly 200,000 distinct CDR3 sequences, roughly 6.6% of which appear only once. The sample was PBMCs, taken before TCRalphabeta/CD19-depleted stem cell transplant. The source of these receptors is a boy between 2 and 15 years old with acute lymphoblastic leukemia, due to receive a stem cell transplant.

This clonotype was observed many times. This chain connects TRBV20-1 to TRBJ2-5; D gene uncertain. V was trimmed by 4 bases and J by 5 bases, leaving 17 bases between them. Germline CDR1 reads DFQATT; CDR2 reads SNEGSKA (reference sequence). The CDR3 is 14 amino acids. The CDR3, as DNA: TGCAGTGCTATCCACCTGGGTAGCCCGGAGACCCAGTACTTC. This gives the protein CSAIHLGSPETQYF.

This clonotype was picked up many times. This chain joins TRBV5-6 and TRBJ2-3; no clear D gene. The CDR3 totals 16 residues. CDR1 and CDR2 from the germline V gene are SGHDT and YYEEEE. V was shortened by 0 bases and J by 2 bases, with 13 bases between the two germline ends. The CDR3, as DNA: TGTGCCAGCAGCTTGGTTGGCGGCCCGGCCACAGATACGCAGTATTTT. Its protein is CASSLVGGPATDTQYF.

This clonotype showed up many times. The chain is built from TRBV20-1 and TRBJ2-5, with TRBD2 matching 7 bases. CDR1 is DFQATT and CDR2 is SNEGSKA in the germline V gene (reference sequence). V shed 1 base, J shed 1 base, and the junction held 9 bases outside the gene matches. This CDR3 has 16 residues. The CDR3 sequence: CSARGGLSGAQETQYF. The CDR3, as DNA: TGCAGTGCTAGAGGAGGATTAAGCGGGGCCCAAGAGACCCAGTACTTC.

This clonotype is hyperexpanded. The junction does not match germline at one end; this may be a read error. The CDR3 DNA reads as TGTGCCAGCAGTGACTCAGTGGCCGGGGAGCTGTTTTTT. Its translation: CASSDSVAGELFF. This chain uses TRBV6-2 or TRBV6-3 with TRBJ2-2; D remains unclear. From germline, CDR1 is MNHEY and CDR2 SVGEGT. The CDR3 loop spans 13 amino acids.

This clonotype has at least ten counts. As DNA, the CDR3 is TGTGCCAGCAGTTTTAGGCAGGGATCACCCCTCCACTTT. This sequence encodes CASSFRQGSPLHF. V is TRBV12-3 or TRBV12-4 and J is TRBJ1-6; tentative D call: TRBD1 (5 bases). V lost 3 bases and J lost 10, with 10 bases in between. This CDR3 has 13 residues.

This clonotype was detected ten times or more. The rearrangement joins TRBV5-1 to TRBJ1-1; D possibly corresponds to TRBD1 (5 bases). The CDR3 covers 15 residues. CDR1 and CDR2 from the germline V gene are SGHRS and YFSETQ. V shed 4 bases and J shed 3 bases, with 16 bases lying between them. Written as DNA, the CDR3 is TGCGCCAGCAGCGTGAGAGTGGCAGGGCACACTGAAGCTTTCTTT. Its protein product is CASSVRVAGHTEAFF.

The chain employs TRBV27 and TRBJ2-7; 11 bases fit TRBD2. V was clipped by 4 bases and J by 2 bases; unmatched bases: 4. From germline, CDR1 is MNHEY and CDR2 SMNVEV (reference sequence). This CDR3 has 15 amino acids. CDR3 sequence (DNA): TGTGCCAGCAGTTCTCCGGGACTAGCGGCCTACGAGCAGTACTTC. It codes for CASSSPGLAAYEQYF.

This clonotype appeared many times. The V gene is TRBV12-3 or TRBV12-4, the J gene TRBJ2-7, with D possibly being TRBD2 (5 bases). Trimming took off 3 bases at V and 0 bases at J, with 6 bases between the two ends. CDR3 size: 13 residues. CDR3 DNA: TGTGCCAGCAGTTTGGAGGACTCCTACGAGCAGTACTTC. It is translated as CASSLEDSYEQYF.

This clonotype was detected a few times. The chain carries TRBV30 and TRBJ2-2; D might be TRBD1 or TRBD2, each matching 5 bases. Between the trimmed V and J ends, which lost 5 bases and 5 bases, there was a span of 12 bases. CDR1 is GTSNPN, CDR2 SVGIG, per germline (reference sequence). There are 13 residues in the CDR3. The CDR3 DNA follows: TGTGCCTGGGATCGAGGGGATACCGGGGAGCTGTTTTTT. Its protein is CAWDRGDTGELFF. The full variable domain, in which reference TRBV30 and TRBJ2-2 provide the parts outside the CDR3, is SQTIHQWPATLVQPVGSPLSLECTVEGTSNPNLYWYRQAAGRGLQLLFYSVGIGQISSEVPQNLSASRPQDRQFILSSKKLLLSDSGFYLCAWDRGDTGELFFGEGSRLTVL.

This chain joins TRBV18 and TRBJ2-2; tentative D call: TRBD1 (6 bases). Germline assignment: CDR1 KGHSH and CDR2 LQKENI. V was trimmed by 4 bases and J by 1 base, leaving 10 bases between them. There are 15 residues in the CDR3. CDR3 DNA: TGTGCCAGCTCACTAGCACAGGGGAACACCGGGGAGCTGTTTTTT. This sequence encodes CASSLAQGNTGELFF.

The sample holds a few counts of this clonotype. The V gene is TRBV6-1, the J gene TRBJ1-1, with D maybe TRBD1 (6 bases). The germline gives CDR1 MNHNS, CDR2 SASEGT. The length of the CDR3 is 15 residues. Between the trimmed V and J ends, which lost 8 bases and 0 bases, there was a span of 16 bases. Here the CDR3 reads CASGPLGQLNTEAFF. The CDR3 bases are TGTGCCAGCGGACCTCTTGGACAGCTGAACACTGAAGCTTTCTTT.

This clonotype was seen ten or more times. The chain carries TRBV5-1 and TRBJ1-1, with 8 nucleotides matching TRBD1. J lost 1 base, V lost 5 bases, and 4 bases had no gene match. Germline CDR1 SGHRS, CDR2 YFSETQ. The CDR3 has 14 residues. The CDR3 loop is CASRLTGANTEAFF. CDR3 bases: TGCGCCAGCAGGCTGACAGGGGCGAACACTGAAGCTTTCTTT.

This chain links TRBV7-9 with TRBJ2-1; TRBD2 matches at 10 bases. The germline gives CDR1 SEHNR, CDR2 FQNEAQ (reference sequence). The CDR3 loop spans 14 amino acids. V lost 5 bases, J lost 7 bases, and 5 bases stayed unmatched. The DNA of the CDR3 is TGTGCCAGCAGCCCTAGCGGGGGTTGGAATGAGCAGTTCTTC. It specifies CASSPSGGWNEQFF.